Listed below are T cell receptor beta chains from one sample, sequenced in a study of blood T cell repertoires in COVID-19. The method was immunoSEQ multiplex PCR; TCRdb's version includes in-frame clones alone and lacks a portion of them. The sample comprises about 250,000 clones, 80% to 90% of which are singletons, and approximately 9% rests with the top ten. The sample consisted of peripheral blood. The receptor source for this set is a man aged 35 to 55 with active or convalescent COVID-19. The conserved cysteine and the conserved F or W are not part of the CDR3 here.

TRBJ1-2 TRBV28 ASSPSFPFYGYT
TRBJ1-4 TRBV6-5 ASTPGTGLNEKLF
TRBJ1-1 TRBV7-9 ASSSTDNTEAF
TRBJ1-3 TRBV4-1 ASSLQRGLFLNTIY
TRBJ2-7 TRBV28 ASSLGQSYEQY
TRBJ2-6 TRBV6-5 ASKLQSSGANVLT
TRBJ2-4 TRBV15 ATSSERDSPYIQY
TRBJ2-5 TRBV24-1 ATGDRGPQY
TRBJ1-4 TRBV24-1 ATSPDRPNEKLF
TRBJ2-7 TRBV7-2 ASSLEQVYEQY
TRBJ2-3 TRBV7-9 ASSPGVVTDTQY
TRBJ1-2 TRBV4-2 ASSQDQGGGGGYT
TRBJ1-5 TRBV27 ASSLRSNQPQH
TRBJ1-1 TRBV5-1 ASSRRGGTNTEAF
TRBJ2-3 TRBV7-2 ASSIRLAGVADTQY
TRBJ1-4 TRBV11-2 ASRIRQGAGEKLF
TRBJ1-5 TRBV7-8 ASSPPDQPQH
TRBJ1-5 TRBV9 ASSVEGDNQPQH
TRBJ1-6 TRBV6-2/TRBV6-3 ASSWEGQPYNSPLH
TRBJ1-6 TRBV19 ASSIERQPNSPLH
TRBJ2-7 TRBV5-5 ASSWAGSYEQY
TRBJ1-1 TRBV12-5 ASGTRLGTEAF
TRBJ2-1 TRBV6-5 ASSYGQGPYNEQF
TRBJ2-3 TRBV2 ASILGLATDTQY
TRBJ2-7 TRBV19 ASSTLEGGTYEQY
TRBJ2-1 TRBV7-2 ASSTRTGFHNEQF
TRBJ2-3 TRBV29-1 SAEQGAGADTQY
TRBJ1-5 TRBV7-2 ASSFNGIAGYQPQH
TRBJ2-7 TRBV5-1 ASSLVSRAYYYEQY
TRBJ1-2 TRBV24-1 ATSVAGEDGYT
TRBJ1-2 TRBV30 AWSVGQGYT
TRBJ2-3 TRBV11-2 ASSLGTSADTQY
TRBJ1-1 TRBV18 ASTREEYTEAF
TRBJ2-1 TRBV5-1 ASSSGQGGRLDEQF
TRBJ1-2 TRBV18 ASSPPVGGQRQKDYT
TRBJ1-2 TRBV27 ASSYAGGQGAGVGGYT
TRBJ2-7 TRBV7-2 ASSLGGEVNEQY
TRBJ2-4 TRBV11-3 ASSLDRGQGKNIQY
TRBJ1-5 TRBV6-5 ASRRQDNQPQH
TRBJ1-2 TRBV2 ASSPTGGYGYT
TRBJ2-5 TRBV4-2 ASSQEPGRQETQY
TRBJ2-7 TRBV6-1 ASSEAMIAGGTPYEQY
TRBJ1-2 TRBV10-2 AAQKEGYGYT
TRBJ2-2 TRBV20-1 SASPAGTGELF
TRBJ2-5 TRBV6-5 ASSGGRETQY
TRBJ1-5 TRBV5-1 ASSPLPGRDNQPQH
TRBJ2-7 TRBV6-5 ASSRLSREAYEQY
TRBJ1-5 TRBV28 ASSDRLNQPQH
TRBJ1-6 TRBV28 ASSRDGNSPLH
TRBJ2-3 TRBV30 AWSIARSLQY
TRBJ1-2 TRBV7-8 ASSPVRLGHRSGYT
TRBJ2-7 TRBV5-8 ASSRDTSYEQY
TRBJ2-3 TRBV10-3 AIRYGGPDTQY
TRBJ2-2 TRBV18 ASSPRTGGDTGELF
TRBJ2-7 TRBV5-6 ASSARDTKQY
TRBJ2-7 TRBV27 ASSSPGQGYEQY
TRBJ1-2 TRBV10-3 ATETGGVGYGYT